These T cell receptor beta chains were read from a single sample in a study of blood T cell repertoires in COVID-19. Method: immunoSEQ multiplex PCR; TCRdb's copy keeps in-frame clones and lacks some. The table has around 250,000 clones, 86% seen once. The sequenced sample was PBMCs or T cells enriched from blood (not recorded which). Source of these receptors: a man younger than 30 who had recovered from COVID-19. Each CDR3 is given with its conserved first and last residue. D genes are given only for firm matches. The size field is filled for only some rows; it gives once, few, many or a size class.

>TRBJ1-2|TRBV25-1|16|once|TRBD1
TGTGCCAGCAGTGAATATGGGACAGGGGGCGCAGGCGGCTACACCTTC
CASSEYGTGGAGGYTF
>TRBJ1-3|TRBV7-2|18|once|NA
TGTGCCAGCAGCTTAAGGAGTGCGGCGGGGGCGTGGGGAAACACCATATATTTT
CASSLRSAAGAWGNTIYF
>TRBJ2-7|TRBV20-1|16|NA|NA
TGCAGTGCTAGTCGCCTGACAGGAGACCTCTCCTACGAGCAGTACTTC
CSASRLTGDLSYEQYF
>TRBJ1-1|TRBV19|13|NA|NA
TGTGCCAGTAGGGACAGCTTCATCACTGAAGCTTTCTTT
CASRDSFITEAFF
>TRBJ1-6|TRBV2|13|NA|TRBD1
TGTGCCAGCAGGGGACAGGGAGATTCACCCCTCCACTTT
CASRGQGDSPLHF
>TRBJ2-7|TRBV6-5|14|NA|TRBD1
TGTGCCAGCAGAAAACAGGGGGCGGTGAACGAGCAGTACTTC
CASRKQGAVNEQYF
>TRBJ2-7|TRBV7-2|12|NA|NA
TGTGCCAGCAGTCCGCCAGCCTACGAGCAGTACTTC
CASSPPAYEQYF
>TRBJ2-6|TRBV13|14|NA|NA
TGTGCCAGCAGCTTGTACTCTGGGGCCAACGTCCTGACTTTC
CASSLYSGANVLTF
>TRBJ2-7|TRBV24-1|13|NA|NA
TGTGCCACCAGTGATTCCCGGGGGTCCGAGCAGTACTTC
CATSDSRGSEQYF
>TRBJ1-2|TRBV28|17|NA|TRBD1
TGTGCCAGCAGTCCTCCGGGACAGGGAATAGTTAACTATGGCTACACCTTC
CASSPPGQGIVNYGYTF
>TRBJ2-7|TRBV28|16|NA|NA
TGTGCCAGCAGCCCTCCCTTAGCCCGCCCTACCTACGAGCAGTACTTC
CASSPPLARPTYEQYF
>TRBJ2-1|TRBV27|15|NA|TRBD2
TGTGCCAGCAGTTTAGCGGGACTAGCGGGATATGAGCAGTTCTTC
CASSLAGLAGYEQFF
>TRBJ2-7|TRBV6-1|15|NA|TRBD2
TGTGCCAGCAGTGAAATCGGGACTAGCGCATACGAGCAGTACTTC
CASSEIGTSAYEQYF
>TRBJ2-1|TRBV7-9|15|few|NA
TGTGCCAGCAGCTTAGACTCCGGGTTCTACAATGAGCAGTTCTTC
CASSLDSGFYNEQFF
>TRBJ2-1|TRBV5-4|13|NA|NA
TGTGCCAGCAGCTCCGACACCTACAATGAGCAGTTCTTC
CASSSDTYNEQFF
>TRBJ1-6|TRBV25-1|16|NA|NA
TGTGCCAGCAGTGAATGGGAACAGGGCCTAAATTCACCCCTCCACTTT
CASSEWEQGLNSPLHF
>TRBJ2-7|TRBV5-1|15|NA|TRBD1
TGCGCCAGCAGCTTAGGACAGGGGATGTCGCACGAGCAGTACTTC
CASSLGQGMSHEQYF
>TRBJ2-3|TRBV24-1|15|NA|NA
TGTGCCACCAGTGACCGGGGACAATGCACAGATACGCAGTATTTT
CATSDRGQCTDTQYF
>TRBJ2-3|TRBV9|14|once|NA
TGTGCCAGCAGCGTAGCTGGGAGCATAGATACGCAGTATTTT
CASSVAGSIDTQYF
>TRBJ2-3|TRBV4-1|13|NA|NA
TGCGCCAGCGAGGACGGGGTCACAGATACGCAGTATTTT
CASEDGVTDTQYF
>TRBJ2-3|TRBV4-1|16|NA|TRBD2
TGCGCCAGCAGCCAAGATCGGCGGGGGGGCCCAGATACGCAGTATTTT
CASSQDRRGGPDTQYF
>TRBJ2-1|TRBV4-1|19|NA|TRBD2
TGCGCCAGCAGCCAAGACGGTTCGGAACTAGCGGGAGGCTACAATGAGCAGTTCTTC
CASSQDGSELAGGYNEQFF
>TRBJ2-1|TRBV6-5|14|once|TRBD1
TGTGCCAGCAGGAGGACAGGGCCATACAATGAGCAGTTCTTC
CASRRTGPYNEQFF
>TRBJ1-3|TRBV11-2|14|NA|NA
TGTGCCAGCAGCTTAGGACAGAGGGGAAACACCATATATTTT
CASSLGQRGNTIYF
>TRBJ2-3|TRBV9|16|NA|NA
TGTGCCAGCAGCTCCAAGACAGGTCCTAAACTAGATACGCAGTATTTT
CASSSKTGPKLDTQYF
>TRBJ2-7|TRBV30|14|NA|NA
TGTGCCTGGGACAGGTTTTTCGGCTCCTACGAGCAGTACTTC
CAWDRFFGSYEQYF
>TRBJ2-7|TRBV11-3|12|NA|NA
TGTGCCAGCAGCTTCCGGGCCTACGAGCAGTACTTC
CASSFRAYEQYF
>TRBJ2-2|TRBV5-1|18|once|TRBD2
TGCGCCAGCGGCCAGGGACTAGCGGGGGGGCAGAAGGCCGGGGAGCTGTTTTTT
CASGQGLAGGQKAGELFF
>TRBJ1-2|TRBV7-2|14|NA|NA
TGTGCCAGCAGCTTAGGATCTATTAACTATGGCTACACCTTC
CASSLGSINYGYTF
>TRBJ2-7|TRBV5-4|12|NA|TRBD2
TGTGCCAGCAGCTCCTTAGCGGGCGAGCAGTACTTC
CASSSLAGEQYF
>TRBJ2-2|TRBV15|15|NA|NA
TGTGCCACCACGTCCGGAGGGGGCCACACCGGGGAGCTGTTTTTT
CATTSGGGHTGELFF
>TRBJ2-5|TRBV2|12|few|NA
TGTGCCAGCAGTCTAGCGACCGAGACCCAGTACTTC
CASSLATETQYF
>TRBJ2-1|TRBV7-6|14|NA|NA
TGTGCCAGCAGCTCCCCCGGGGCCTACAATGAGCAGTTCTTC
CASSSPGAYNEQFF
>TRBJ1-2|TRBV28|15|NA|TRBD1
TGTGCCAGCAGTTACGCCCTCCAGGGGGGCTATGGCTACACCTTC
CASSYALQGGYGYTF
>TRBJ1-1|TRBV28|16|NA|NA
TGTGCCAGCAACCGTTACCAGACATTGGTTTTCCCTGAAGCTTTCTTT
CASNRYQTLVFPEAFF
>TRBJ1-1|TRBV5-4|15|many|TRBD1
TGTGCCAGCAGCTTGTTCGGGACAGACCAAACTGAAGCTTTCTTT
CASSLFGTDQTEAFF
>TRBJ1-3|TRBV7-8|16|NA|NA
TGTGCCAGCAGCTTAGGGTCTCACAGCTCTGGAAACACCATATATTTT
CASSLGSHSSGNTIYF
>TRBJ1-4|TRBV5-6|16|NA|TRBD1
TGTGCCAGCAGCCTTACATCCGGGACAGGAGGTGAAAAACTGTTTTTT
CASSLTSGTGGEKLFF
>TRBJ2-7|TRBV7-2|14|once|TRBD2
TGTGCCAGCAGCCCACCGGGACTAGTCGGCGAGCAGTACTTC
CASSPPGLVGEQYF
>TRBJ1-4|TRBV7-2|15|NA|NA
TGTGCCAGCAGCTTAACAAGGGGGAGTAATGAAAAACTGTTTTTT
CASSLTRGSNEKLFF
>TRBJ1-2|TRBV5-1|16|NA|TRBD1
TGCGCCAGCAGCTTGGTTTTAGGGGGCGTTGACTATGGCTACACCTTC
CASSLVLGGVDYGYTF
>TRBJ1-6|TRBV2|14|NA|NA
TGTGCCAGCAGTGTAGGACAGCCAAATTCACCCCTCCACTTT
CASSVGQPNSPLHF
>TRBJ2-1|TRBV28|15|NA|TRBD2
TGTGCCAGCAGCCGACTAGCGGGAGAGGGCGATGAGCAGTTCTTC
CASSRLAGEGDEQFF
>TRBJ1-6|TRBV5-8|13|few|NA
TGTGCCAGCTGCATCGACGGACTTTCACCCCTCCACTTT
CASCIDGLSPLHF
>TRBJ2-1|TRBV5-4|16|once|TRBD2
TGTGCCAGCAGCTTGGAGAGCGGGAGGGCCGGCAATGAGCAGTTCTTC
CASSLESGRAGNEQFF
>TRBJ2-7|TRBV6-7|12|NA|NA
TGTGCCAGCAACGGGTGGCCCTACGAGCAGTACTTC
CASNGWPYEQYF
>TRBJ2-7|TRBV3-1/TRBV3-2|12|NA|NA
TGTGCCAGCAGCCAAGTCGGGTACGAGCAGTACTTC
CASSQVGYEQYF
>TRBJ1-1|TRBV28|14|NA|NA
TGTGCCAGCAGCTCCGGGTCGGTTCCTGGTGAGGCTTTCTTT
CASSSGSVPGEAFF
>TRBJ1-2|TRBV2|14|once|TRBD1
TGTGCCAGCAGCGGACAGGGGTTCGGCTATGGCTACACCTTC
CASSGQGFGYGYTF
>TRBJ1-3|TRBV10-1|15|few|TRBD1
TGCGCCAGCAGTCTTACAGGGGGCTCCGGAAACACCATATATTTT
CASSLTGGSGNTIYF
>TRBJ2-3|TRBV27|19|NA|TRBD1
TGTGCCAGCAGTCCCGACCTATGGACAGGGTGGAAACCCACAGATACGCAGTATTTT
CASSPDLWTGWKPTDTQYF